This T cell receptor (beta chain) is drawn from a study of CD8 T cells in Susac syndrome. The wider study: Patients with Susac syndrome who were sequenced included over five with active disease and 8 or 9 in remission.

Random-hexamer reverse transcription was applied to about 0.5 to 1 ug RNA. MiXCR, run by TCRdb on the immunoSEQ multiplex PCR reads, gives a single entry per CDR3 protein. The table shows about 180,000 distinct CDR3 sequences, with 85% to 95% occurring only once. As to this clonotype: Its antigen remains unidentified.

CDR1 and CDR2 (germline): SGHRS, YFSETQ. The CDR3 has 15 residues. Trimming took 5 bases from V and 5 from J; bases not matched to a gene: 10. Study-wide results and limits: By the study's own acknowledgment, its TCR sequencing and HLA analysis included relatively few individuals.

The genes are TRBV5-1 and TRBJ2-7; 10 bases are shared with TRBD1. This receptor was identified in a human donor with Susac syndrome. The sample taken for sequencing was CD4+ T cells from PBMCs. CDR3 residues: CASSQAGTGVNEQYF. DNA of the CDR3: TGCGCCAGCAGTCAAGCCGGGACAGGGGTAAACGAGCAGTACTTC.